The clone carrying this TCR beta chain turned up a few times. What it binds is unknown. Germline CDR1 reads MDHEN; CDR2 reads SYDVKM. The CDR3 length is 18 residues. After removal of 4 bases from V and 8 bases from J, the junction contained 11 bases not matched to a gene. This sample stems from a study of cytomegalovirus exposure and HLA in healthy donors. The PCR ran on 60 Vbeta and 13 Jbeta primers. TCRdb keeps only in-frame clones here, not all; method: immunoSEQ multiplex PCR. The sample has roughly 100,000 clones; over 60% are singletons. Regarding the study as a whole: Equally common other TCR beta chains were less clonally expanded than HLA-associated ones, a later analysis found. Among TCR beta chains, those listed as cytomegalovirus-associated numbered about 160. Researchers reportedly found TCR beta sequences accurately predicted most subjects' HLA-A and HLA-B alleles. Researchers left out some V segments, among them TRBV6-2 and TRBV6-3, as indistinguishable.

The TCR sequence derives from a young woman in good health and CMV-seropositive. The source material was PBMCs. This rearrangement joins TRBV28 to TRBJ2-1; 16 bases fit TRBD2. Here the CDR3 DNA reads TGTGCCAGCAGTTCAATTACGGGGACTAGCGGGAGGGTCTATGAGCAGTTCTTC. It encodes CASSSITGTSGRVYEQFF.